This TCR beta chain was identified during a study of T-cell memory formation after mild COVID-19. Study overall: TCR clusters were mostly confined to one donor each.

The CDR3 length is 15 residues. J was trimmed by 4 bases and V by 1 base; bases with no gene match: 3. Germline loops: CDR1 SGDLS, CDR2 YYNGEE. 5'RACE, which relied on constant-segment primers, yielded TCR alpha and TCR beta cDNA libraries carrying sample barcodes and UMIs. TCRdb fed the 5' RACE reads into MiXCR, producing one record per CDR3 protein. The sample consists of 350,000 or so distinct CDR3 sequences, approximately 21% of them appearing once. Study-wide points: Contracting clones from day 15 to 85 had balanced CD4/CD8; later expanders favoured CD4+. CD8+ contracting clones occupied EMRA, while CD4+ ones occupied mainly CM and EM.

A few counts support this clonotype. Its antigen is still unknown. The chain is built from TRBV9 and TRBJ2-1, with 9 bases identical to TRBD2. The sequence derives from an adult woman who had mild COVID-19 (a few samples of this study predate the infection). Cell type and time point are not known. The sample was PBMCs or a T cell subset sorted from them (not recorded which). CDR3 DNA sequence: TGTGCCAGCAGCGTAAGTAGCGGGGGATACAATGAGCAGTTCTTC. Amino acids: CASSVSSGGYNEQFF.